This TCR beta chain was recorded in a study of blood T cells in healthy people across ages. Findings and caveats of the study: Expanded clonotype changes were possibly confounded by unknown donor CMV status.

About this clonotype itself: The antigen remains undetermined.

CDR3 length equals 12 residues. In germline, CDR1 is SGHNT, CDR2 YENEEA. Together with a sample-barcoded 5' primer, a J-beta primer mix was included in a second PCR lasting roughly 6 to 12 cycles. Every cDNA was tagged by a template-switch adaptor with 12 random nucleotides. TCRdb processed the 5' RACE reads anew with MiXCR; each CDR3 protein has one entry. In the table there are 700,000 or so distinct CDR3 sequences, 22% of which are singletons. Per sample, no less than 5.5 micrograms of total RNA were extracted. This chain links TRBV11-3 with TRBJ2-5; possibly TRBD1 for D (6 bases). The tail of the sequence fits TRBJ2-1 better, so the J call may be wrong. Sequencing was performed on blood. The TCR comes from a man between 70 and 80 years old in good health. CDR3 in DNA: TGTGCCAGCCAGGGGTTTCCCAATGAGCAGTTCTTC. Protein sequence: CASQGFPNEQFF.